This section outlines one TCR beta chain sequence together with its context. Methods used by the authors: From reference gene primer amplification, estimates of nucleated cell counts were derived. Only in-frame clones appear in the TCRdb table, and some are missing; sequencing was by immunoSEQ multiplex PCR. V and J calls and clone size are those listed in that table; D and trimming were worked out from the DNA. Counted here are approximately 400,000 clones, more than 75% occurring once; the ten biggest clones make up about 1%. The entry originates in a study of blood T cell repertoires in COVID-19. Looking at the study overall: Both acute and convalescent COVID-19 samples were obtained from the United States, Italy and Spain.

With 0 bases removed from V and 9 bases from J, the gap between germline ends came to 14 bases. The CDR3 length is 14 residues. Germline V gene sequence: CDR1 KGHSH, CDR2 LQKENI. This receptor was obtained from a human donor with acute or convalescent COVID-19. The donor label of this sample is uncertain. The sample was peripheral blood. This chain links TRBV18 with TRBJ1-1; no firm D call. CDR3 residues: CASSPPTLAGKAFF. The CDR3 DNA is TGTGCCAGCTCACCACCGACACTTGCGGGGAAAGCTTTCTTT.